The 21 T cell receptor beta chains below were found in one sample sequenced in a study of Ad26.COV2.S vaccination and SARS-CoV-2 variants (dated by TCRdb to 2020 to 2022). The library was made by the immunoSEQ multiplex PCR assay. The table was pulled from immuneACCESS by TCRdb, which kept in-frame rearrangements only. Such tables lose some clones; where checked, under half of the loss comes from unresolved V genes, and the rest has no known cause. A total of under 400,000 clones appear in this sample, around 86% of them only once. Roughly 3.1% of the sample is taken by the ten largest. The sample's treatment or condition, from its label and the paper: around 19 received Ad26.COV2.S at low or high dose, single or two shots; a few received placebo; per-sample allocation not given. Repertoires of vaccine and placebo recipients were sequenced from samples collected on day 63 after the first injection.

Sequences were derived from peripheral blood, sampled in a trial of Ad26.COV2.S vaccine versus placebo. The source is a person between 18 and 60 years old who received the Ad26.COV2.S COVID-19 vaccine or a placebo.

The chain uses TRBV7-2 and TRBJ1-1; the D is unclear. The CDR3 has 13 residues. Germline CDR1 is SGHTA and CDR2 is FQGNSA. Trimming shortened V by 2 bases and J by 8 bases, and 12 bases separated the two germline ends. CDR3 residues: CASSLLTAAEAFF. The CDR3, as DNA: TGTGCCAGCAGCTTATTGACGGCCGCCGAAGCTTTCTTT.

The rearrangement links TRBV9 to TRBJ2-3; D is ambiguous. V was cut by 4 bases and J by 0 bases, with 6 bases left in between. The CDR3 totals 13 residues. Germline V gene data show CDR1 as SGDLS and CDR2 as YYNGEE. The CDR3 nucleotides are TGTGCCAGCAGCTATGGGAGCACAGATACGCAGTATTTT. It translates to CASSYGSTDTQYF.

The V gene is TRBV15, the J gene TRBJ2-6; D not resolved. This CDR3 spans 13 amino acids. Trimming cost V 3 bases and J 5 bases, with 5 bases left between them. Per the germline V gene, CDR1 is LNHNV and CDR2 is YYDKDF (reference sequence). CDR3 protein: CATSRVRANVLTF. The CDR3 region has the DNA TGTGCCACCAGCAGGGTTAGGGCCAACGTCCTGACTTTC.

This rearrangement joins TRBV19 to TRBJ2-2; D not resolved. V was pared by 2 bases and J by 1 base, with 11 bases between. Germline values: CDR1 LNHDA, CDR2 SQIVND (reference sequence). The CDR3 totals 16 residues. For the CDR3, the DNA is TGTGCCAGTAGTATACGATCCTGGCAGAACACCGGGGAGCTGTTTTTT. Its protein product is CASSIRSWQNTGELFF.

The V and J genes are TRBV4-3 and TRBJ1-2, with D hard to call. V was cut by 0 bases and J by 4 bases, with 12 bases left in between. The CDR3 runs to 15 residues. Per the germline V gene, CDR1 is LGHNA and CDR2 is YSLEER. The CDR3 sequence: CASSQDPGSPYGYTF. CDR3 nucleotides: TGCGCCAGCAGCCAAGATCCGGGCAGCCCCTATGGCTACACCTTC.

This chain links TRBV30 with TRBJ1-2, with no clear D. The CDR3 consists of 13 residues. The V and J ends lost 2 bases and 6 bases respectively, with 13 bases between them. Germline assignment: CDR1 GTSNPN and CDR2 SVGIG (reference sequence). The CDR3 nucleotides are TGTGCCTGGAGTACGTCGGGGTTGAATGGCTACACCTTC. Translating it yields CAWSTSGLNGYTF. The full variable domain, in which reference TRBV30 and TRBJ1-2 provide the parts outside the CDR3, is SQTIHQWPATLVQPVGSPLSLECTVEGTSNPNLYWYRQAAGRGLQLLFYSVGIGQISSEVPQNLSASRPQDRQFILSSKKLLLSDSGFYLCAWSTSGLNGYTFGSGTRLTVV.

The chain combines TRBV27 with TRBJ1-3; D is uncertain. The germline V gene encodes CDR1 MNHEY and CDR2 SMNVEV (reference sequence). Trimming cost V 6 bases and J 8 bases, with 14 bases left between them. The CDR3 consists of 13 residues. The CDR3 loop is CASSPPGVDTIYF. In nucleotides, the CDR3 is TGTGCCAGCAGCCCTCCCGGAGTTGACACCATATATTTT.

This clone has only one observation. The rearrangement links TRBV9 to TRBJ2-1; TRBD2 matches 12 bases. The V segment lost 0 bases and the J segment 2 bases; nucleotides outside the gene matches: 12. CDR1 and CDR2 from the germline V gene are SGDLS and YYNGEE. CDR3 size: 20 residues. The DNA for the CDR3 is TGTGCCAGCAGCGTAGGGAGACTAGCGGGGGTCCTCGGGGCCTACAATGAGCAGTTCTTC. Translation: CASSVGRLAGVLGAYNEQFF.

The chain has TRBV7-9 and TRBJ2-2; no definite D call. Germline assignment: CDR1 SEHNR and CDR2 FQNEAQ (reference sequence). The CDR3 totals 15 residues. V was pared by 4 bases and J by 4 bases, with 13 bases between. The CDR3 reads CASSSVFRSTGELFF. CDR3 DNA sequence: TGTGCCAGCAGCTCCGTCTTTAGGAGCACCGGGGAGCTGTTTTTT.

Here the CDR3 reads CASSFFTGNTIYF. The CDR3 DNA sequence: TGTGCCAGCAGCTTTTTCACCGGAAACACCATATATTTT. The chain carries TRBV7-9 and TRBJ1-3; D remains ambiguous. In germline, CDR1 is SEHNR, CDR2 FQNEAQ (reference sequence). The germline V and J ends were trimmed by 3 bases and 4 bases, with 7 bases remaining between them. The CDR3 is 13 amino acids.

This clone was seen once. V gene TRBV30 combines with J gene TRBJ1-5; 7 bases fit TRBD1. Trimming cost V 2 bases and J 0 bases; bases outside gene matches: 4. The CDR3 is 15 amino acids. The germline CDR1 and CDR2 sequences are GTSNPN and SVGIG (reference sequence). CDR3 in DNA: TGTGCCTGGAGTAATTACAGGGGTAGCAATCAGCCCCAGCATTTT. Amino acids: CAWSNYRGSNQPQHF.

The rearrangement uses TRBV27 and TRBJ2-6, with D hard to call. This CDR3 is 15 amino acids long. V was pared by 2 bases and J by 0 bases, with 5 bases between. Germline CDR1 and CDR2: MNHEY and SMNVEV (reference sequence). The CDR3 here is CASSLKRSGANVLTF. The CDR3 DNA reads TGTGCCAGCAGTTTAAAGCGCTCTGGGGCCAACGTCCTGACTTTC.

The V call is TRBV7-8, the J call TRBJ2-7, with a weak D call TRBD1 (5 bases). V was shortened by 5 bases and J by 0 bases, with 14 bases between the two germline ends. The germline V gene has CDR1 SGHVS and CDR2 FQNEAQ. The CDR3 is 15 residues long. The CDR3, as DNA: TGTGCCAGCAGCGTGACAGAGTATTTCTCCTACGAGCAGTACTTC. Residues: CASSVTEYFSYEQYF.

The rearrangement uses TRBV7-2 and TRBJ2-5, with TRBD1 as a possible D gene (6 bases). Germline V lookup: CDR1 SGHTA, CDR2 FQGNSA. Trimming shortened V by 1 base and J by 3 bases, and 6 bases separated the two germline ends. The CDR3 contains 13 residues. The CDR3 DNA reads TGTGCCAGCAGCTTAGGGACAGAAGAGACCCAGTACTTC. Translated, it gives CASSLGTEETQYF.

This chain connects TRBV7-8 to TRBJ2-5, with 8 bases matching TRBD1. Germline V CDR1 and CDR2: SGHVS, FQNEAQ. The CDR3 has 15 amino acids. J gave up 0 bases and V 4 bases, and 4 bases lay outside the gene matches. The CDR3 DNA is TGTGCCAGCAGCTCTAAGGACAGGGACCAAGAGACCCAGTACTTC. It codes for CASSSKDRDQETQYF.

This chain uses TRBV13 with TRBJ1-2; unclear D gene. The CDR3 length is 15 residues. Germline CDR1 and CDR2: PRHDT and FYEKMQ (reference sequence). V lost 5 bases to trimming and J lost 1 base, with 14 bases between them. CDR3 region: CASSPSGGDNYGYTF. The DNA for the CDR3 is TGTGCCAGCAGCCCCTCCGGTGGGGATAACTATGGCTACACCTTC.

This chain joins TRBV5-1 and TRBJ2-7, with 7 bases aligning to TRBD1. Germline V gives CDR1 SGHRS, CDR2 YFSETQ. V lost 4 bases, J lost 3 bases, and 10 bases stayed unmatched. There are 15 residues in the CDR3. The CDR3 loop is CASSRMGQRSYEQYF. CDR3 in DNA: TGCGCCAGCAGCCGGATGGGACAGCGAAGCTACGAGCAGTACTTC.

The chain recombines TRBV7-8 with TRBJ2-1; tentative D call: TRBD1 (5 bases). CDR1 and CDR2 from the germline V gene are SGHVS and FQNEAQ. CDR3 length equals 13 residues. Deletions cut 4 bases from V and 5 bases from J, with 9 bases between. DNA for the CDR3: TGTGCCAGCAGCTCACGACAGAACAATGAGCAGTTCTTC. Translation gives CASSSRQNNEQFF.

V is TRBV10-3 and J is TRBJ1-5; D is unresolved. V lost 4 bases and J lost 4, with 8 bases in between. The CDR3 contains 13 residues. Germline loops: CDR1 ENHRY, CDR2 SYGVKD. The CDR3 reads CAISVGDNQPQHF. CDR3 bases: TGTGCCATCAGTGTCGGAGATAATCAGCCCCAGCATTTT.

The gene calls are TRBV6-5 and TRBJ1-2; TRBD1 matches at 9 bases. This CDR3 has 14 residues. CDR1 is MNHEY and CDR2 is SVGAGI in the germline V gene. J was trimmed by 5 bases and V by 2 bases; bases with no gene match: 3. CDR3 sequence reads: CASSYRGTGYGYTF. CDR3 sequence (DNA): TGTGCCAGCAGTTACCGCGGGACAGGGTATGGCTACACCTTC.

This chain uses TRBV7-9 with TRBJ1-1; D ambiguous. The CDR3 extends over 14 amino acids. CDR1 and CDR2 (germline): SEHNR, FQNEAQ (reference sequence). Trimming stripped 1 base from V and 1 base from J, with 7 bases between. DNA for the CDR3: TGTGCCAGCAGCTTAGATGGACCGAACACTGAAGCTTTCTTT. As protein: CASSLDGPNTEAFF.